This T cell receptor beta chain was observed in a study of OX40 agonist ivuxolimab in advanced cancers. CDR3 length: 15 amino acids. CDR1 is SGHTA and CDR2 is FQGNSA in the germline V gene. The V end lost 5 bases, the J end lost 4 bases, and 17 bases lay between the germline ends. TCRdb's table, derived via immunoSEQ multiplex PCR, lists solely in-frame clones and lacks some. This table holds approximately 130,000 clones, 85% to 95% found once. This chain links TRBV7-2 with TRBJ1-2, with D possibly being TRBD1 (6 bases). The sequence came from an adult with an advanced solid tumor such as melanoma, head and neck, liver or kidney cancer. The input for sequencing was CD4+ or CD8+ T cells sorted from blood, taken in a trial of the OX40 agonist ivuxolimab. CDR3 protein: CASSPWGGEGYGYTF. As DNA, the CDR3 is TGTGCCAGCAGCCCCTGGGGGGGCGAGGGCTATGGCTACACCTTC.